Below are 5 T cell receptor beta chains sequenced from a single sample in a study of spatial heterogeneity in lung cancer. What these receptors recognize is not known. TCRdb re-called the 5' RACE reads with MiXCR, one entry per CDR3 protein. The sample records roughly 18,000 distinct CDR3 sequences, approximately 10% being singletons. Study-level results: Tracking of tumor mutation counts was seen in expanded intratumoral alpha and beta TCR counts.

The sample's time point: sample taken at primary tumor resection. Sequenced material: lung tumor tissue, taken at surgery. These TCRs come from a female donor with early-stage non-small cell lung cancer.

At least ten counts were recorded for this clonotype. As an off-target read in a library built for alpha chains, this beta chain has a frequency of little significance. The chain recombines TRBV4-3 with TRBJ2-7, with 7 bases identical to TRBD2. This CDR3 is built from 13 residues. Germline V gene lookup returns CDR1 LGHNA and CDR2 YSLEER. Losses at the gene ends were 1 base for V and 6 bases for J; bases not matched to a gene: 3. Here the CDR3 reads CASSQVSGGEQYF. In DNA, the CDR3 is TGCGCCAGCAGCCAAGTGTCGGGAGGCGAGCAGTACTTC.

This clonotype is termed medium-sized (0.01 to 0.1%). This beta chain is an unintended read in a library built for alpha chains; its size means little. This sequence joins TRBV28 and TRBJ2-7; D is tentatively TRBD1 or TRBD2 (5 bases each). This CDR3 has 14 amino acids. CDR1 is MDHEN, CDR2 SYDVKM, per germline. Between the trimmed V and J ends, which lost 2 bases and 2 bases, there was a span of 10 bases. This CDR3 is CASSLGGGPYEQYF. In nucleotides, the CDR3 is TGTGCCAGCAGTTTAGGTGGGGGTCCCTACGAGCAGTACTTC. Drawing the rest from reference TRBV28 and TRBJ2-7, the complete variable domain is DVKVTQSSRYLVKRTGEKVFLECVQDMDHENMFWYRQDPGLGLRLIYFSYDVKMKEKGDIPEGYSVSREKKERFSLILESASTNQTSMYLCASSLGGGPYEQYFGPGTRLTVT.

This clonotype was observed many times. A library made for alpha chains picked up this beta chain off target, so its size means little. The chain joins TRBV5-1 to TRBJ2-3, with D possibly TRBD2 on 6 matching bases. The V gene's germline CDR1 is SGHRS and CDR2 YFSETQ. V gave up 0 bases and J gave up 4 bases, with 9 bases separating them. CDR3 length equals 14 residues. CDR3 protein: CASSLDGSADTQYF. CDR3 DNA sequence: TGCGCCAGCAGCTTGGACGGGAGCGCAGATACGCAGTATTTT. Combining the CDR3 with reference TRBV5-1 and TRBJ2-3 gives the whole variable domain KAGVTQTPRYLIKTRGQQVTLSCSPISGHRSVSWYQQTPGQGLQFLFEYFSETQRNKGNFPGRFSGRQFSNSRSEMNVSTLELGDSALYLCASSLDGSADTQYFGPGTRLTVL.

Many counts were recorded for this clonotype. For a library built for alpha chains, this beta chain is a stray read; little rests on its size. J is TRBJ2-3 and V is TRBV12-3 or TRBV12-4; no clear D. The CDR3 totals 11 residues. The V and J ends lost 8 bases and 10 bases respectively, with 13 bases between them. The CDR3 nucleotides read TGTGCCAGCCTAGAACAGAGATCGCAGTATTTT. It specifies CASLEQRSQYF.

This clonotype occurred many times. A library made for alpha chains picked up this beta chain off target, so its size means little. The chain uses TRBV11-2 and TRBJ1-1, with D possibly TRBD1 on 5 matching bases. The CDR3 has 14 amino acids. Per germline, CDR1 SGHAT and CDR2 FQNNGV. V lost 5 bases, J lost 4 bases, and 14 bases lay in between. The CDR3 protein is CASSPDGGGTEAFF. Here the CDR3 DNA reads TGTGCCAGCAGCCCCGACGGGGGGGGCACTGAAGCTTTCTTT.